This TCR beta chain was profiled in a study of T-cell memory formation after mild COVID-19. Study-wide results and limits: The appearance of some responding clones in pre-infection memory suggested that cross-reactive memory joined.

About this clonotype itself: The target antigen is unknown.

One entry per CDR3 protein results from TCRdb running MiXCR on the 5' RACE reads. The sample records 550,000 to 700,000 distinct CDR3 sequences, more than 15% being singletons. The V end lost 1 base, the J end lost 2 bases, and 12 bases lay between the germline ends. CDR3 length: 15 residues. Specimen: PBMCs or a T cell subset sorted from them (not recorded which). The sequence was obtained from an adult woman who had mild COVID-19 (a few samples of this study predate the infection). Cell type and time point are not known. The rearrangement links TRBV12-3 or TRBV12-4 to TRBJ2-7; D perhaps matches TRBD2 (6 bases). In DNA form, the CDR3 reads TGTGCCAGCAGTTTAGTTCTGGGGGGAACCTACGAGCAGTACTTC. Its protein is CASSLVLGGTYEQYF.